In its sample, the clone carrying this TCR beta chain was seen a few times. Germline V CDR1 and CDR2: MNHEY, SMNVEV (reference sequence). The V gene end was trimmed by 5 bases and the J gene end by 0 bases; junction bases not matched to a gene: 5. The CDR3 runs to 15 residues. This specimen comes from a study of T cell responses to AZD1222 COVID-19 vaccine. Clones were sequenced by immunoSEQ multiplex PCR, and TCRdb holds only the in-frame ones, with some missing. The data hold about 93,000 clones, with more than 80% observed a single time. The V call is TRBV27, the J call TRBJ2-7, with TRBD2 matching 9 bases. This TCR was recovered from an adult who received the AZD1222 COVID-19 vaccine. The sample was peripheral blood, taken 28 days after the second AZD1222 dose. The CDR3 DNA reads as TGTGCCAGCAGTCAGCTAGCGGGAATCTCCTACGAGCAGTACTTC. Its protein is CASSQLAGISYEQYF.